This TCR beta chain originates from a study of Ad26.COV2.S vaccination and SARS-CoV-2 variants (TCRdb year 2021). Context from the whole study: Donors in the vaccine arm were drawn from COV1001, a multicentre, randomized, double-blind, placebo-controlled phase I-IIa trial testing Ad26.COV2.S in healthy adults. TCRbeta repertoire sequencing served as the tool for gauging how specific and how broad the SARS-CoV-2-reactive T cell receptors were following Ad26.COV2.S vaccination. Trial participants were randomized into five groups of five, in which low-dose or high-dose Ad26.COV2.S was given once or twice, or placebo was given on both occasions. Blinding of investigators to trial group allocation was maintained during experiments and outcome assessment. Ad26.COV2.S was administered intramuscularly at 5 x 10^10 or 1 x 10^11 viral particles, either as a single shot or as two shots given 56 days apart. The TCR-sequenced set comprised approximately 32 samples: 19 Ad26.COV2.S vaccine recipients, 5 placebo recipients and 8 SARS-CoV-2 convalescent individuals.

About this clone: Its target antigen remains unknown. No per-base quality is available; no much larger clone lies one base away.

V and J are truncated by 5 bases and 2 bases respectively, leaving an intervening sequence of 12 bases. Taken from the germline V gene, the CDR1 and CDR2 loops are MRHNA and SNTAGT. The CDR3 sequence holds 15 residues, the cysteine and phenylalanine included. The sequence is cut down to CDR3 DNA, 45 bases in frame from base 1. TCRbeta CDR3 regions were sequenced with the immunoSEQ Assay. After extraction, genomic DNA underwent amplification by bias-controlled multiplex PCR, followed by high-throughput sequencing. Concerning the study's data processing: To quantify the absolute abundance of every unique TCRbeta CDR3 region, sequences were collapsed and filtered. T cell fraction was estimated by normalizing TCRbeta template counts to usable DNA, which was measured by amplifying reference genes present in all nucleated cells. Repertoire TCRs were annotated as SARS-CoV-2-specific by exact matching of V gene, CDR3 amino acid sequence and J gene to a known reactive TCR set. The reference SARS-CoV-2 TCR set came from MIRA and was filtered for enrichment in COVID-19-positive ImmuneCODE repertoires, removing public or cross-reactive TCRs. Drawing on the MIRA antigens, annotated TCRs were analysed further at the level of specific ORF or position within ORF. Depth was the summed frequency of annotated unique rearrangements, while breadth was defined as annotated unique rearrangements over total unique productive rearrangements. Two-sided Wilcoxon rank-sum tests were applied when comparing TCR breadth between groups. In TCRdb, the immuneACCESS table is reduced to in-frame sequences with V and J assigned. These tables do not hold every clone; where another copy was compared, an unresolved V gene accounts for under half, and the others remain unexplained. V, J and clone size were drawn from that table, and D and trimming were deduced from the DNA. The sample table contains about 400,000 clones; only one count was recorded for around nine tenths of them. The ten top clones hold under 3.5% of the sample.

What the treatment or condition label conveys for this sample: around 19 received Ad26.COV2.S at low or high dose, single or two shots; several received placebo; per-sample allocation not given. For vaccine and placebo recipients, repertoires were sequenced using samples collected on day 63 after the first injection. Cohort 1b enrolled 20 to 30 adults aged 18-55 years at a single site in Boston, USA, between 29 July and 7 August 2020. Ad26.COV2.S was a replication-incompetent adenovirus type 26 vector that expressed a prefusion-stabilized SARS-CoV-2 spike protein derived from the original Wuhan strain. General conclusions and limits of the study: Vaccine and placebo recipients had similar non-spike TCR breadth, a finding consistent with the vaccine containing only spike. Ad26.COV2.S recipients had higher spike-specific TCR breadth than placebo recipients (P = 0.0014). The study lacked the statistical power to compare responses across vaccine doses or regimens. After vaccination, substantial breadth of spike-specific CD8+ and CD4+ T cell responses was reported. The authors noted that the TCR breadth and depth analyses may have underestimated total T cell responses.

The sequence was collected from a person between 18 and 65 years old who received the Ad26.COV2.S COVID-19 vaccine or a placebo. The source was peripheral blood, collected in a trial of Ad26.COV2.S vaccine versus placebo. The chain joins TRBV6-4 to TRBJ2-2, with the D gene too uncertain to name. The DNA is as follows: TGTGCCAGCAGTAGATTAGGCGGAAACACCGGGGAGCTGTTTTTT. Its protein product is CASSRLGGNTGELFF.